This passage covers 19 T cell receptor beta chains from one sample sequenced in a study of cytotoxic CD8 clonotypes in ibrutinib-treated CLL. Assay used: immunoSEQ multiplex PCR; TCRdb lists only in-frame clones, some missing. The sample records 35,000 to 40,000 clones, around 70% being singletons. The specimen comprised PBMCs, sampled at disease progression, from a patient treated with ibrutinib. Receptor source: a human donor with chronic lymphocytic leukemia.

This rearrangement joins TRBV5-1 to TRBJ2-7, with 7 bases matching TRBD1. The CDR3 covers 13 residues. Germline V CDR1 and CDR2: SGHRS, YFSETQ. Unmatched junction bases numbered 2, after V lost 0 bases and J lost 5 bases. CDR3 residues: CASSLVGTDEQYF. CDR3 in DNA: TGCGCCAGCAGCTTGGTTGGGACAGACGAGCAGTACTTC. The full variable domain, in which reference TRBV5-1 and TRBJ2-7 provide the parts outside the CDR3, is KAGVTQTPRYLIKTRGQQVTLSCSPISGHRSVSWYQQTPGQGLQFLFEYFSETQRNKGNFPGRFSGRQFSNSRSEMNVSTLELGDSALYLCASSLVGTDEQYFGPGTRLTVT.

This clone was recorded only once. The chain uses TRBV6-5 and TRBJ1-1; TRBD1 is a possible D gene (6 bases). Germline values: CDR1 MNHEY, CDR2 SVGAGI. The CDR3 sequence is 16 residues long. V gave up 0 bases and J gave up 2 bases, with 13 bases separating them. The CDR3 spells CASSYSRGGRNTEAFF. In nucleotides, the CDR3 is TGTGCCAGCAGTTACTCGAGGGGGGGAAGAAACACTGAAGCTTTCTTT.

This chain uses TRBV7-9 with TRBJ2-3, with TRBD1 identical over 9 bases. V lost 5 bases and J lost 5; bases outside the gene matches: 2. The CDR3 extends over 13 amino acids. Looked up from germline, CDR1 is SEHNR and CDR2 is FQNEAQ (reference sequence). This CDR3 reads CASSKGQGDTQYF. CDR3 in DNA: TGTGCCAGCAGCAAGGGACAGGGAGATACGCAGTATTTT.

The chain links TRBV6-1 to TRBJ2-7; TRBD1 or TRBD2 may be the D gene (5 bases each). With 2 bases removed from V and 0 bases from J, the gap between germline ends came to 14 bases. The CDR3 is made up of 16 amino acids. Germline V gene lookup returns CDR1 MNHNS and CDR2 SASEGT. The CDR3 DNA reads as TGTGCCAGCAGTGAAAAGGGGACGGACCCCTCCTACGAGCAGTACTTC. This sequence encodes CASSEKGTDPSYEQYF.

The chain joins TRBV5-1 to TRBJ2-7, with TRBD1 identical over 8 bases. The CDR3 totals 15 residues. Germline V gene sequence: CDR1 SGHRS, CDR2 YFSETQ. V was pared by 0 bases and J by 4 bases, with 6 bases of the junction left unmatched. The CDR3 DNA sequence: TGCGCCAGCAGCTTGGGCGGGACAGGAGGGTACGAGCAGTACTTC. Amino acid sequence: CASSLGGTGGYEQYF.

The genes are TRBV5-1 and TRBJ2-2; TRBD1 agrees at 10 bases. The germline CDR1 and CDR2 sequences are SGHRS and YFSETQ. The CDR3 has 17 amino acids. V shed 4 bases, J shed 5 bases, and the junction held 11 bases outside the gene matches. The CDR3 is CASSQGQGTSGTGELFF. DNA for the CDR3: TGCGCCAGCAGCCAGGGACAGGGGACCTCTGGGACCGGGGAGCTGTTTTTT.

In its sample, this clone was seen a few times. This chain joins TRBV5-4 and TRBJ1-1; D is undetermined. Germline values: CDR1 SGHNT, CDR2 YYREEE (reference sequence). The CDR3 runs 13 residues. Trimming removed 1 base from V and 0 bases from J, with 4 bases in between. The CDR3 region has the DNA TGTGCCAGCAGCTTGTTCTTGAACACTGAAGCTTTCTTT. Amino acid sequence: CASSLFLNTEAFF.

V gene TRBV15 combines with J gene TRBJ1-5, with D tentatively TRBD1 (6 bases). Germline V CDR1 and CDR2: LNHNV, YYDKDF (reference sequence). CDR3 length: 16 amino acids. V shed 0 bases and J shed 6 bases, with 15 bases lying between them. CDR3 coding DNA: TGTGCCACCAGCAGAGAACTACAGGGTAATGGTCAGCCCCAGCATTTT. It specifies CATSRELQGNGQPQHF.

This clone was counted only a few times. This chain uses TRBV5-1 with TRBJ2-7; maybe TRBD2 (5 bases). The CDR3 contains 15 residues. Germline V CDR1 and CDR2: SGHRS, YFSETQ. The germline V and J ends were trimmed by 3 bases and 0 bases, with 13 bases remaining between them. The CDR3 here is CASSSGRPFSYEQYF. In DNA form, the CDR3 reads TGCGCCAGCAGCTCGGGGAGACCCTTCTCCTACGAGCAGTACTTC. Variable domain in full (rest from reference TRBV5-1 and TRBJ2-7): KAGVTQTPRYLIKTRGQQVTLSCSPISGHRSVSWYQQTPGQGLQFLFEYFSETQRNKGNFPGRFSGRQFSNSRSEMNVSTLELGDSALYLCASSSGRPFSYEQYFGPGTRLTVT.

The chain joins TRBV4-2 to TRBJ2-7; D may be TRBD1 (6 bases). The V gene lost 0 bases and the J gene lost 4 bases, with 16 bases spanning the gap. The CDR3 sequence is 16 residues long. Germline values: CDR1 LGHNA, CDR2 YNFKEQ. CDR3 sequence reads: CASSQETDSSRYEQYF. CDR3 nucleotide sequence: TGTGCCAGCAGCCAAGAGACGGACAGTTCCCGGTACGAGCAGTACTTC.

V usage is TRBV30 and J usage is TRBJ1-1, with unresolved D. The CDR3 is made up of 19 amino acids. CDR1 is GTSNPN and CDR2 is SVGIG in the germline V gene (reference sequence). V lost 0 bases and J 1 base, leaving 24 bases between the germline ends. The CDR3 here is CAWSVGLFRVRGGNTEAFF. In nucleotides, the CDR3 is TGTGCCTGGAGTGTGGGCCTATTTAGGGTTCGGGGAGGGAACACTGAAGCTTTCTTT. Full variable domain (rest looked up from reference TRBV30 and TRBJ1-1): SQTIHQWPATLVQPVGSPLSLECTVEGTSNPNLYWYRQAAGRGLQLLFYSVGIGQISSEVPQNLSASRPQDRQFILSSKKLLLSDSGFYLCAWSVGLFRVRGGNTEAFFGQGTRLTVV.

V and J are TRBV10-2 and TRBJ2-7, with 8 bases lining up with TRBD2. V shed 4 bases and J 4 bases; nucleotides not matched to a gene: 6. CDR1 WSHSY and CDR2 SAAADI come from the germline V gene. This CDR3 has 14 residues. CDR3 DNA sequence: TGCGCCAGCAGTGCCGGGACTAGTGGTTACGAGCAGTACTTC. This translates into CASSAGTSGYEQYF.

CDR3 loop: CASSARLETGNEQFF. CDR3 nucleotides: TGTGCCAGCAGTGCAAGACTAGAAACAGGCAATGAGCAGTTCTTC. The rearrangement links TRBV6-1 to TRBJ2-1, with D perhaps TRBD2 (6 bases). The germline V gene encodes CDR1 MNHNS and CDR2 SASEGT. V shed 4 bases and J shed 6 bases, with 16 bases lying between them. This CDR3 is built from 15 residues.

This chain connects TRBV6-5 to TRBJ1-2; 8 bases agree with TRBD1. Germline CDR1 and CDR2: MNHEY and SVGAGI. This CDR3 has 15 residues. V trimming: 4 bases; J trimming: 5 bases; junction bases outside the gene matches: 9. CDR3 region: CASSFTGGNSYGYTF. The DNA of the CDR3 is TGTGCCAGCAGTTTCACAGGGGGGAACTCTTATGGCTACACCTTC.

The genes are TRBV25-1 and TRBJ2-1; no clear D. V gave up 7 bases and J gave up 0 bases, with 10 bases separating them. Per the germline V gene, CDR1 is MGHDK and CDR2 is SYGVNS. The CDR3 has 14 residues. In DNA form, the CDR3 reads TGTGCCAGCACTGCCTCGGGCTCCTACAATGAGCAGTTCTTC. This gives the protein CASTASGSYNEQFF.

This chain's CDR3 is CASLAGTYNEQFF. The DNA for the CDR3 is TGTGCCAGCCTAGCGGGAACCTACAATGAGCAGTTCTTC. The chain joins TRBV7-9 to TRBJ2-1; 9 bases align to TRBD2. The J segment lost 2 bases and the V segment lost 8 bases, leaving 1 base of the junction unmatched. Germline V gives CDR1 SEHNR, CDR2 FQNEAQ (reference sequence). The CDR3 loop spans 13 amino acids.

This rearrangement joins TRBV4-1 to TRBJ1-1, with 7 nucleotides matching TRBD1. Germline V CDR1 and CDR2: MGHRA, YSYEKL. The trim removed 2 bases at V and 3 bases at J, leaving 12 bases unmatched. This CDR3 is 17 amino acids long. CDR3 bases: TGCGCCAGCAGCCAATGGGGGGACAGACTTGCGTACACTGAAGCTTTCTTT. It specifies CASSQWGDRLAYTEAFF.

Here the CDR3 reads CASSAEGGTDTQYF. As DNA, the CDR3 is TGTGCCAGCAGTGCCGAGGGAGGCACAGATACGCAGTATTTT. This rearrangement joins TRBV9 to TRBJ2-3, with D possibly being TRBD2 (5 bases). The CDR3 loop spans 14 amino acids. Trimming took 5 bases from V and 1 from J, leaving 11 bases between them. Germline assignment: CDR1 SGDLS and CDR2 YYNGEE. Full variable domain (remainder filled in from reference TRBV9 and TRBJ2-3): DSGVTQTPKHLITATGQRVTLRCSPRSGDLSVYWYQQSLDQGLQFLIQYYNGEERAKGNILERFSAQQFPDLHSELNLSSLELGDSALYFCASSAEGGTDTQYFGPGTRLTVL.

The genes are TRBV6-1 and TRBJ1-1; 8 nucleotides line up with TRBD1. The CDR3 has 14 amino acids. The V and J ends lost 6 bases and 6 bases, in that order; junction bases with no gene match: 9. Germline V lookup: CDR1 MNHNS, CDR2 SASEGT. CDR3 bases: TGTGCCAGCAGCCTGACAGGGGCAGGGGCTGAAGCTTTCTTT. Translating gives CASSLTGAGAEAFF.